Reported below is one T cell receptor beta chain. The repertoire was sequenced with immunoSEQ multiplex PCR; TCRdb's copy has only in-frame clones and lacks some. The table records 40,000 to 55,000 clones, about 72% of them present only once. The data were taken from a study of blood T cell repertoires in COVID-19. Recruitment covered over 20 US areas and drew participants whose ages spanned roughly 18 to 100 years. Germline CDR1 SGHVS, CDR2 FQNEAQ. V lost 4 bases and J lost 6, with 10 bases in between. This CDR3 comprises 14 residues. The TCR was taken from a woman aged 45-60 years with acute COVID-19. The J gene is TRBJ1-6, the V gene TRBV7-8; D unresolved. Sequenced input: PBMCs or T cells enriched from blood (not recorded which). CDR3 DNA sequence: TGTGCCAGCAGCTCGAGGGTGACTAATTCACCCCTCCACTTT. Protein product: CASSSRVTNSPLHF. The full variable domain, in which reference TRBV7-8 and TRBJ1-6 provide the parts outside the CDR3, is GAGVSQSPRYKVAKRGQDVALRCDPISGHVSLFWYQQALGQGPEFLTYFQNEAQLDKSGLPSDRFFAERPEGSVSTLKIQRTQQEDSAVYLCASSSRVTNSPLHFGNGTRLTVT.